These T cell receptor beta chains were read from a single sample in a study of graft-versus-host responses after intestinal transplantation. For these receptors, no antigen is known. TCRdb's copy holds only in-frame clones and misses some; the assay was immunoSEQ multiplex PCR. The sample carries 80,000 to 95,000 clones, roughly 91% recorded once. The specimen was unstimulated CD8+ T cells sorted from spleen or lymph node cells, collected before intestinal transplant. All receptors derive from a human donor who received an intestinal transplant. Each CDR3 is given with its conserved first and last residue. Fields, in order: clone size, V gene, D gene, J gene, CDR3 DNA, CDR3 protein. D genes are given only for firm matches. Clone size is shown for a subset of rows, as once, few, many or a class of expanded clone.

.	TRBV4-1	.	TRBJ1-5	TGCGCCAGCAGCCAAGTAACAGGGAGCAATCAGCCCCAGCATTTT	CASSQVTGSNQPQHF
.	TRBV9	.	TRBJ2-4	TGTGCCAGCAGCGTAGGCGGGGCAGACATTCAGTACTTC	CASSVGGADIQYF
.	TRBV6-1	.	TRBJ1-2	TGTGCCAGCAGTTGGGCCAACTATGGCTACACCTTC	CASSWANYGYTF
few	TRBV2	TRBD1	TRBJ1-5	TGTGCCAGCAGTATGACAGGGGGTGTAGATCAGCCCCAGCATTTT	CASSMTGGVDQPQHF
.	TRBV10-1	.	TRBJ1-5	TGCGCCAGCAGTGAGTCGCTCAAACAGGGCAAACGTAGCAATCAGCCCCAGCATTTT	CASSESLKQGKRSNQPQHF
.	TRBV5-1	TRBD2	TRBJ2-7	TGCGCCAGCAGCTTAGCGGGGGGGACGACCTACGAGCAGTACTTC	CASSLAGGTTYEQYF
.	TRBV7-2	.	TRBJ2-7	TGTGCCAGCAGCTTAGTCGTCTACGAGCAGTACTTC	CASSLVVYEQYF
.	TRBV10-1	TRBD2	TRBJ2-7	TGCGCCAGCAGGATGGGAGCGGGGGGGGTCTACTACGAGCAGTACTTC	CASRMGAGGVYYEQYF
.	TRBV4-3	.	TRBJ1-6	TGCGCCAGCAGCCAAGATGGGGAAGGAGGAGGGTCACCCCTCCACTTT	CASSQDGEGGGSPLHF
.	TRBV11-2	.	TRBJ2-5	TGTGCCAGCAGCTACCTAGCGACCCAAGAGACCCAGTACTTC	CASSYLATQETQYF
.	TRBV11-2	TRBD1	TRBJ2-3	TGTGCCAGCAACCCGACAGGGTCGTGGGATACGCAGTATTTT	CASNPTGSWDTQYF
.	TRBV30	TRBD1	TRBJ2-2	TGTGCCTCCGACAGGGTCGGTACCGGGGAGCTGTTTTTT	CASDRVGTGELFF
.	TRBV2	TRBD1	TRBJ1-1	TGTGCCAGCAGTGAAGGCCTAGGGACAGGGGTTGAAGCTTTCTTT	CASSEGLGTGVEAFF
.	TRBV7-7	.	TRBJ2-3	TGTGCCAGCAGCCCCGGGGAAAGCACAGATACGCAGTATTTT	CASSPGESTDTQYF
.	TRBV7-9	.	TRBJ2-7	TGTGCCAGCAGCACGGACAGTTACGAGCAGTACTTC	CASSTDSYEQYF
.	TRBV7-9	.	TRBJ1-2	TGTGCCAGCAGCTTAGTTTCGGTAAACTATGGCTACACCTTC	CASSLVSVNYGYTF
.	TRBV14	TRBD2	TRBJ2-7	TGTGCCAGCAGTGGGCGCCTAGCGGGGGGGCCCGACTACGAGCAGTACTTC	CASSGRLAGGPDYEQYF
.	TRBV7-7	.	TRBJ2-5	TGTGCCAGCAGCTTAGAAATTAGCGAAGAGACCCAGTACTTC	CASSLEISEETQYF
.	TRBV10-1	TRBD2	TRBJ2-7	TGCGCCAGCATTATGACTAGCGGGAGGGAAAACGAGCAGTACTTC	CASIMTSGRENEQYF
.	TRBV7-8	TRBD1	TRBJ2-5	TGTGCCAGCAGCTTAGCGATATCTGGGACAGTGGAAGAAGAGACCCAGTACTTC	CASSLAISGTVEEETQYF
.	TRBV4-3	.	TRBJ2-3	TGCGCCAGCAGCCAAGATATCGGAGAGAGCACAGATACGCAGTATTTT	CASSQDIGESTDTQYF
.	TRBV7-9	.	TRBJ1-4	TGTGCCAGCATCCCAGACAGGACAACTAATGAAAAACTGTTTTTT	CASIPDRTTNEKLFF
.	TRBV29-1	.	TRBJ2-1	TGCAGCCTCAGGGGGGCTTTTACTAATGAGCAGTTCTTC	CSLRGAFTNEQFF
.	TRBV2	.	TRBJ2-5	TGTGCCAGCAGTGTCCAAGACAGGAGTATCCAAGAGACCCAGTACTTC	CASSVQDRSIQETQYF
.	TRBV29-1	.	TRBJ2-7	TGCAGCGTATCAGGACTCTTCTACGAGCAGTACTTC	CSVSGLFYEQYF
.	TRBV7-2	TRBD1	TRBJ2-2	TGTGCCAGCAGCTTCGGGACAGGGGCCGGGGAGCTGTTTTTT	CASSFGTGAGELFF
.	TRBV4-3	.	TRBJ1-6	TGCGCCAGCAGCCAAGATAATAATTCACCCCTCCACTTT	CASSQDNNSPLHF
once	TRBV7-8	.	TRBJ1-4	TGTGCCAGCAGCTTAGAGATCAGGGGACGAGAAAAACTGTTTTTT	CASSLEIRGREKLFF
few	TRBV6-5	.	TRBJ2-5	TGTGCCAGCAGTTACGGGTCAGGGCCGGAGACCCAGTACTTC	CASSYGSGPETQYF
.	TRBV27	TRBD1	TRBJ1-1	TGTGCCAGCAGTTTAGGACAGGGGACGAACACTGAAGCTTTCTTT	CASSLGQGTNTEAFF
.	TRBV29-1	.	TRBJ2-1	TGCAGCGTTGATGGGGGGGACACCGATACCTACAATGAGCAGTTCTTC	CSVDGGDTDTYNEQFF
.	TRBV29-1	.	TRBJ1-5	TGCAGCGTTGAATTAGGCAGGGGACCTAATCAGCCCCAGCATTTT	CSVELGRGPNQPQHF
.	TRBV2	TRBD1	TRBJ1-2	TGTGCCAGCACCACAGGGGCGAACTATGGCTACACCTTC	CASTTGANYGYTF
.	TRBV2	TRBD1	TRBJ2-3	TGTGCCAGCAGTGATACAGGGGGCGAGACAGATACGCAGTATTTT	CASSDTGGETDTQYF
.	TRBV19	TRBD1	TRBJ1-1	TGTGCCAGTACCTGGACAGGTCTAAACACTGAAGCTTTCTTT	CASTWTGLNTEAFF
.	TRBV7-8	.	TRBJ2-1	TGTGCCAGCAGCTTATGGCAGGGTTACAATGAGCAGTTCTTC	CASSLWQGYNEQFF
.	TRBV7-6	TRBD1	TRBJ2-7	TGTGCCAGCAGCCCCTGGGGACAGGGTCTGGTGGAGCAGTACTTC	CASSPWGQGLVEQYF
.	TRBV7-6	.	TRBJ1-1	TGTGCCAGCAGCCCCAGCGGGGGAGACACTGAAGCTTTCTTT	CASSPSGGDTEAFF
.	TRBV21-1	.	TRBJ2-2	TGTGCCAGCAGCACCCACAAAGGACAGGGCCCGAACACCGGGGAGCTGTTTTTT	CASSTHKGQGPNTGELFF
.	TRBV7-7	.	TRBJ2-1	TGTGCCAGCAGCCATGGGACTCACCTTGACAATGAGCAGTTCTTC	CASSHGTHLDNEQFF
once	TRBV4-3	TRBD1	TRBJ2-1	TGCGCCAGCAGCCTGCTTGACGACCGGACAGGGGGCGGTGAGCAGTTCTTC	CASSLLDDRTGGGEQFF
.	TRBV30	.	TRBJ1-1	TGTGCCTGGCTACCCCTCATCCCAGGGGATGACACTGAAGCTTTCTTT	CAWLPLIPGDDTEAFF
.	TRBV29-1	.	TRBJ2-1	TGCAGCGTTCAACAGGGTAGAGGTGGCAATGAGCAGTTCTTC	CSVQQGRGGNEQFF
.	TRBV27	TRBD2	TRBJ2-3	TGTGCCAGCAGTTCCTCTTGGCGGGGGGGCACAGATACGCAGTATTTT	CASSSSWRGGTDTQYF
.	TRBV6-5	.	TRBJ1-1	TGTGCCAGCAGTTACTCGTCCGGGAGTGGCACTGAAGCTTTCTTT	CASSYSSGSGTEAFF
.	TRBV11-2	.	TRBJ2-5	TGTGCCAGCAGCTTGGCTTGGGCGAACGGAAGGGAGACCCAGTACTTC	CASSLAWANGRETQYF
.	TRBV7-8	.	TRBJ1-4	TGTGCCAGCAGCTTAGGGGCAGGGTTGGATGAAAAACTGTTTTTT	CASSLGAGLDEKLFF
.	TRBV4-1	.	TRBJ2-7	TGCGCCAGCAGCCAAGATCAGGGGTTTAACTACGAGCAGTACTTC	CASSQDQGFNYEQYF
once	TRBV18	.	TRBJ2-7	TGTGCCAGCTCGGAGGGGACTCAGTACTACGAGCAGTACTTC	CASSEGTQYYEQYF
once	TRBV7-2	.	TRBJ1-1	TGTGCCAGCAGCTTTACGGACTTCAGGACTGAAGCTTTCTTT	CASSFTDFRTEAFF
.	TRBV4-3	TRBD1	TRBJ1-4	TGCGCCAGCAGCCGGGGACAGGGTCAGGTTAATGAAAAACTGTTTTTT	CASSRGQGQVNEKLFF
.	TRBV9	.	TRBJ2-1	TGTGCCAGCAGCCAAGACCCGGGAAGTGACAATGAGCAGTTCTTC	CASSQDPGSDNEQFF
.	TRBV18	TRBD1	TRBJ1-2	TGTGCCAGCTCACCGACCGGGACAGCGGTCTATGGCTACACCTTC	CASSPTGTAVYGYTF
.	TRBV4-3	.	TRBJ2-7	TGCGCCAGCAGCCAAGATGCCACAGCAGACTCCTACGAGCAGTACTTC	CASSQDATADSYEQYF
.	TRBV7-9	.	TRBJ1-6	TGTGCCAGCAGCTTAAACGGACAGCAAACTAATTCACCCCTCCACTTT	CASSLNGQQTNSPLHF
.	TRBV14	.	TRBJ1-1	TGTGCCAGCAGCCAAGAGGCCAGGAGGATGAACACTGAAGCTTTCTTT	CASSQEARRMNTEAFF